This T cell receptor (beta chain) was sequenced during a study of CD8+ T cells in alopecia areata. Looking at the study overall: Affected scalp percentage determined the severity score of treated patients.

Overall study results and limits: More clonal than normal scalp was lesional scalp, particularly alopecia totalis/universalis. Researchers say the link of baseline CD8+ expansion to response remains uncertain, with one nonresponder. The study also sequences resident alphabeta T cells of normal skin in scalp samples.

As to treatment: oral pan-JAK inhibitor, 5-10 mg twice daily. This clone was recorded only once. Its antigen is unidentified. Extraction and reverse transcription of RNA yielded cDNA as the sequencing template. Assay used: immunoSEQ multiplex PCR; TCRdb lists only in-frame clones, some missing. The sample lists about 200,000 clones, 35% to 40% occurring once. The germline CDR1 and CDR2 sequences are LNHNV and YYDKDF (reference sequence). With 0 bases removed from V and 4 bases from J, the gap between germline ends came to 14 bases. The CDR3 spans 16 residues. The material was CD4+ T cells sorted from blood, obtained at approximately week 34, from a patient treated with tofacitinib. The rearrangement links TRBV15 to TRBJ2-3; D not resolved. The source is a human donor with alopecia areata. CDR3: CATSRESGKRSDTQYF. The CDR3 DNA sequence: TGTGCCACCAGCAGAGAATCGGGCAAAAGATCAGATACGCAGTATTTT.